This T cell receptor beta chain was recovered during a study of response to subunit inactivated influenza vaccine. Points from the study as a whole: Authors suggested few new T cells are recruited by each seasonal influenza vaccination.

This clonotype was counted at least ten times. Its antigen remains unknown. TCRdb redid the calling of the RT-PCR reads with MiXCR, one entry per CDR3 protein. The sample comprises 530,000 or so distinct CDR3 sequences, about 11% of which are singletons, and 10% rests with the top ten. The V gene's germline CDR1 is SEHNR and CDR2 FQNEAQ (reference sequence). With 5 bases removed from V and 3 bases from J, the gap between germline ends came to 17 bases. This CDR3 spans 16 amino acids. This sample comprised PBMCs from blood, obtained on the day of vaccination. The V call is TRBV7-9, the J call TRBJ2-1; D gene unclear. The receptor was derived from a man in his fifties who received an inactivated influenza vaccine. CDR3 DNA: TGTGCCAGCAGCCCACTCTTTGGCTCCGACTACAATGAGCAGTTCTTC. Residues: CASSPLFGSDYNEQFF.